Here is one TCR beta chain with its context. TCRdb's table, derived via immunoSEQ multiplex PCR, lists solely in-frame clones and lacks some. Among 36,000 or so clones listed, about 85% were seen once. Germline V gene data show CDR1 as SGHRS and CDR2 as YFSETQ. The V segment lost 2 bases and the J segment 2 bases; nucleotides outside the gene matches: 3. The CDR3 consists of 14 residues. This sample is part of a study of T cells in narcolepsy. Study background: Donors had narcolepsy type 1 or type 2, or were healthy controls.

The receptor was derived from a human donor with narcolepsy. The rearrangement links TRBV5-1 to TRBJ2-7; TRBD2 agrees at 8 bases. The sequencing input was CD45RA- memory CD4+ T cells from PBMCs. In nucleotides, the CDR3 is TGCGCCAGCAGCTTAGCGGGAGTCACCTACGAGCAGTACTTC. Amino acid sequence: CASSLAGVTYEQYF.